This TCR beta chain was sequenced during a study of blood T cell repertoires in COVID-19. Looking at the study overall: Sites in the United States, Italy and Spain provided acute and convalescent COVID-19 samples.

Participants were placed into cohorts based on the clinical history they reported. Authors' processing steps: Estimation of nucleated cell counts was performed using reference gene primer amplification. Assay: immunoSEQ multiplex PCR; the TCRdb copy retains only in-frame clones and omits some. The DNA was the basis for D and trimming; V, J and clone size are from that table. The sample consists of approximately 280,000 clones, roughly nine tenths of them appearing once. The sequence derives from a woman aged 60-75 years who had recovered from COVID-19. Source material: PBMCs or T cells enriched from blood (not recorded which).

The CDR3 nucleotides are TGTGCCTGGAGTACGGACACTCGGGAGCAGTTCTTC. Protein sequence: CAWSTDTREQFF. The chain is built from TRBV30 and TRBJ2-1; the D gene is possibly TRBD1 (5 bases). The CDR3 loop spans 12 amino acids. Per the germline V gene, CDR1 is GTSNPN and CDR2 is SVGIG (reference sequence). V lost 2 bases to trimming and J lost 10 bases, with 12 bases between them.